The clone carrying this T cell receptor (beta chain) came up many times. The antigen is not known. TCRdb used MiXCR to reprocess the 5' RACE reads, holding one entry per CDR3 protein. The table has 55,000 to 75,000 distinct CDR3 sequences, roughly 5.5% seen once. This entry comes from a study of neurological immune-mediated disorders. Study-level results: With the multiple sclerosis repertoire cluster, neither clinical nor MRI features showed any association. The repertoires of 18 of 34 multiple sclerosis patients were placed by phylogenetic grouping in a single related-CDR3 cluster, which may be a signature.

CDR3 length: 13 amino acids. Trimming shortened V by 4 bases and J by 2 bases, and 9 bases separated the two germline ends. Germline V gives CDR1 SGHDT, CDR2 YYEEEE. The clonotype originates from a woman in her 30s with multiple sclerosis. Sequenced input: PBMCs. This chain uses TRBV5-6 with TRBJ1-1, with D unclear. CDR3 loop: CASSPGANTEAFF. The DNA for the CDR3 is TGTGCCAGCAGCCCTGGAGCAAACACTGAAGCTTTCTTT.